The source of this T cell receptor (beta chain) is a study of T cell responses to AZD1222 COVID-19 vaccine. Trimming removed 6 bases from V and 9 bases from J, with 21 bases in between. CDR3 length: 15 amino acids. CDR1 is LNHDA, CDR2 SQIVND, per germline (reference sequence). With regard to this clone: Its antigen is unidentified.

Study-level results: Dominant CD4 TCR responses targeted spike regions 160-218 and 743-854.

The table came from immunoSEQ multiplex PCR; TCRdb's copy has only in-frame clones and leaves some out. Of approximately 130,000 clones in the sample, 80% to 95% are singletons; the top ten hold 0.85% to 1.2%. The study pooled second doses at about 4 or about 12 weeks. The TCR comes from an adult who received the AZD1222 COVID-19 vaccine. The gene calls are TRBV19 and TRBJ2-1; possible D gene TRBD1, 6 bases. Sequenced here: peripheral blood, sampled 28 days after the second AZD1222 dose. The CDR3, as DNA: TGTGCCAGTAGCGGTCCGAATCCTGACAGGTCTGAGCAGTTCTTC. Encoded protein: CASSGPNPDRSEQFF. Combining the CDR3 with reference TRBV19 and TRBJ2-1 gives the whole variable domain DGGITQSPKYLFRKEGQNVTLSCEQNLNHDAMYWYRQDPGQGLRLIYYSQIVNDFQKGDIAEGYSVSREKKESFPLTVTSAQKNPTAFYLCASSGPNPDRSEQFFGPGTRLTVL.